A selection of T cell receptor beta chains follows, all from one sample in a study of blood T cell repertoires in COVID-19. Using immunoSEQ multiplex PCR, the repertoire was profiled, and TCRdb retains in-frame clones only, with some absent. This table holds 270,000 or so clones, 84% found once. Sequencing was performed on PBMCs or T cells enriched from blood (not recorded which). These receptors were taken from a man aged 50 to 60 who had recovered from COVID-19. Each CDR3 is given with its conserved first and last residue. The D gene is left open where the match is weak. Size is stated for part of the rows, as once, few or many counts, or as a class when the clone is expanded.

j_gene | v_gene | d_gene | abundance | CDR3aa | CDR3nt
TRBJ1-1 | TRBV10-2 | NA | once | CASSEPYISGNSTEAFF | TGCGCCAGCAGTGAGCCTTATATTTCGGGGAATAGCACTGAAGCTTTCTTT
TRBJ1-1 | TRBV6-5 | TRBD1 | NA | CASSYRTGLGEAFF | TGTGCCAGCAGTTATCGGACAGGGTTAGGTGAAGCTTTCTTT
TRBJ1-2 | TRBV5-6 | TRBD1 | NA | CASSFPGQGDYGYTF | TGTGCCAGCAGCTTCCCGGGACAGGGGGACTATGGCTACACCTTC
TRBJ2-1 | TRBV2 | TRBD1 | NA | CASRATGNRVEQFF | TGTGCCAGCAGGGCGACAGGGAACCGAGTCGAGCAGTTCTTC
TRBJ1-1 | TRBV7-2 | TRBD1 | NA | CASSPRDRASSEAFF | TGTGCCAGCAGCCCCCGGGACAGGGCCTCCTCTGAAGCTTTCTTT
TRBJ1-3 | TRBV18 | TRBD1 | NA | CASSKGQPGNTIYF | TGTGCCAGCTCAAAGGGACAGCCTGGAAACACCATATATTTT
TRBJ2-7 | TRBV5-6 | NA | once | CASSLVGAPSSYEQYF | TGTGCCAGCAGCTTGGTAGGGGCCCCGAGCTCCTACGAGCAGTACTTC
TRBJ2-3 | TRBV27 | NA | NA | CASSWNRGLSTDTQYF | TGTGCCAGCAGTTGGAATAGGGGCCTCAGCACAGATACGCAGTATTTT
TRBJ2-1 | TRBV3-1/TRBV3-2 | TRBD2 | NA | CASSQVSSGGPSSYNEQFF | TGTGCCAGCAGCCAAGTATCTAGCGGGGGCCCCAGCTCCTACAATGAGCAGTTCTTC
TRBJ1-1 | TRBV10-1 | NA | NA | CASSEGGGINAEAFF | TGCGCCAGCAGTGAAGGGGGGGGGATAAACGCTGAAGCTTTCTTT